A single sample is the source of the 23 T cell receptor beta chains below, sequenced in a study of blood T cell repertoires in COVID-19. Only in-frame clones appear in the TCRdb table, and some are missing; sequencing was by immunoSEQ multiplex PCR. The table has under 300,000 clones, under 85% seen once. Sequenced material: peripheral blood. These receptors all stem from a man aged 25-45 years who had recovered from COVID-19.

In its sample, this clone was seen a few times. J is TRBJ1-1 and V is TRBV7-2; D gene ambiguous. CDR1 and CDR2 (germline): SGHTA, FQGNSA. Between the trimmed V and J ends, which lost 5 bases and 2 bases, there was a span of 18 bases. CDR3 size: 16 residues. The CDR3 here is CASSQLFLAGNTEAFF. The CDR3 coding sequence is TGTGCCAGCAGCCAATTGTTTTTAGCGGGAAACACTGAAGCTTTCTTT.

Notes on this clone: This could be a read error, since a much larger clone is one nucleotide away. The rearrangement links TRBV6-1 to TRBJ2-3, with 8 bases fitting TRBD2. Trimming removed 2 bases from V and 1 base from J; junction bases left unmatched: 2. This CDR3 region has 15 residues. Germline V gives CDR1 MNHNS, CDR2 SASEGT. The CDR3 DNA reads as TGTGCCAGCAGTGAACAAGCGGGGGGCACAGATACGCAGTATTTT. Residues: CASSEQAGGTDTQYF.

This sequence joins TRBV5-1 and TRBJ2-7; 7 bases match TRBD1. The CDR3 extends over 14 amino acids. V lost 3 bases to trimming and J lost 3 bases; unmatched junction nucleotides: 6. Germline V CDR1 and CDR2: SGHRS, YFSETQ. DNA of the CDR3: TGCGCCAGCAGCTCCACCCGGGACAGCTACGAGCAGTACTTC. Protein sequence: CASSSTRDSYEQYF.

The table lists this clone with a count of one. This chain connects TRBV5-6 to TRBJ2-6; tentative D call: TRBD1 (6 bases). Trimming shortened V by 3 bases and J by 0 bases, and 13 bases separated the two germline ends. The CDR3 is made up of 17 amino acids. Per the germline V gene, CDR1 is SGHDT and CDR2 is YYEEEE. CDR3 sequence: CASSSDSLDSGANVLTF. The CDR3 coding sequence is TGTGCCAGCAGCTCGGACAGCCTCGACTCTGGGGCCAACGTCCTGACTTTC.

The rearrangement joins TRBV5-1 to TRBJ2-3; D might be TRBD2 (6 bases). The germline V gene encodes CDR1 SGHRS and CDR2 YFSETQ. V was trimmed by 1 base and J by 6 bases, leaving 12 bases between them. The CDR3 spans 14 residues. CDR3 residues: CASSLLAGGDTQYF. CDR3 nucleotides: TGCGCCAGCAGCTTGCTAGCTGGGGGGGATACGCAGTATTTT.

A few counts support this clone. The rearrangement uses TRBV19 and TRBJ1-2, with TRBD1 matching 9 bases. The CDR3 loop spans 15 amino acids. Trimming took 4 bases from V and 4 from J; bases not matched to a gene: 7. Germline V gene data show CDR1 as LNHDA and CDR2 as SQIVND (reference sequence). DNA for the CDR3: TGTGCCAGTAGTAGGGACAGGGCGTTCGGCTATGGCTACACCTTC. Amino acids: CASSRDRAFGYGYTF.

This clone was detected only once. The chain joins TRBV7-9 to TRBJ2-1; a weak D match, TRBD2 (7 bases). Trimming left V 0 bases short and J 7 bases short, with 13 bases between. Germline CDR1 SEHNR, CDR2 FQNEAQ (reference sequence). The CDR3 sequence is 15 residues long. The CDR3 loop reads CASSLAGGHKNEQFF. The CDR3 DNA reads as TGTGCCAGCAGCTTAGCGGGGGGGCACAAGAATGAGCAGTTCTTC.

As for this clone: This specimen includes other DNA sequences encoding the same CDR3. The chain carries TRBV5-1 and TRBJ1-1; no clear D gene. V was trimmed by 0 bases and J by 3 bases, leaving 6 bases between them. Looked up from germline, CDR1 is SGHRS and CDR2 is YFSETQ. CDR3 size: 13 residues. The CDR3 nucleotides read TGCGCCAGCAGCTTGGTCTCGGACACTGAAGCTTTCTTT. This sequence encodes CASSLVSDTEAFF.

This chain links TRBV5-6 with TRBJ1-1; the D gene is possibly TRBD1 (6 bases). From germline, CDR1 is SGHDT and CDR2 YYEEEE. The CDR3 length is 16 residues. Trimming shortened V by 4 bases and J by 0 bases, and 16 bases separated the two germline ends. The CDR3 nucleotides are TGTGCCAGCAGCCTATGGACAGCCCAACTGAACACTGAAGCTTTCTTT. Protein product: CASSLWTAQLNTEAFF.

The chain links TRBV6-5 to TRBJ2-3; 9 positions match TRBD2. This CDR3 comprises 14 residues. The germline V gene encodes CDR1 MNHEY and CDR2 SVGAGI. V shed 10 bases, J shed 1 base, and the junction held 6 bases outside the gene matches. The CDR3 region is CAILAGDGTDTQYF. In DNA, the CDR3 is TGTGCCATATTAGCGGGGGATGGCACAGATACGCAGTATTTT.

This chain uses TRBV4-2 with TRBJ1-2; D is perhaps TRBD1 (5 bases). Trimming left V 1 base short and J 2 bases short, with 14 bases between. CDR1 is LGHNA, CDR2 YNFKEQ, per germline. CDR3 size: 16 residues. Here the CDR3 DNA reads TGTGCCAGCAGCCAAGCCCAAACGACAGTCAACTATGGCTACACCTTC. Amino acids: CASSQAQTTVNYGYTF.

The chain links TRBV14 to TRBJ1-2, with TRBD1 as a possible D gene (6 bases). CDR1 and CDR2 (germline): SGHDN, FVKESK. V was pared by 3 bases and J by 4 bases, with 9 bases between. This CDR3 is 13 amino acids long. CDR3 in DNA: TGTGCCAGCAGCCACCAGGGGTTCTATGGCTACACCTTC. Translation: CASSHQGFYGYTF.

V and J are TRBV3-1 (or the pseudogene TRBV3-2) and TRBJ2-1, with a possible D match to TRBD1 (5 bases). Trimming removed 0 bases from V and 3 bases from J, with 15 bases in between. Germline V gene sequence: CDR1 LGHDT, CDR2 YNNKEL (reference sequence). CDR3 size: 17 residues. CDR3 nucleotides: TGTGCCAGCAGCCAAGATCGTAGGGGCTGGGGCTACAATGAGCAGTTCTTC. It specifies CASSQDRRGWGYNEQFF.

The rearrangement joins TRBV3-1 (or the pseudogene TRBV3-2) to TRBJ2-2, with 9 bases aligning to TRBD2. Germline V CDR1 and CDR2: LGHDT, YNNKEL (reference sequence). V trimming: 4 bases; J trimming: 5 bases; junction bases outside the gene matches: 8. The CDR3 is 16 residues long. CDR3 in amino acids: CASSLVGLAGTGELFF. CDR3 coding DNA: TGTGCCAGCAGCCTGGTGGGGCTAGCGGGAACCGGGGAGCTGTTTTTT.

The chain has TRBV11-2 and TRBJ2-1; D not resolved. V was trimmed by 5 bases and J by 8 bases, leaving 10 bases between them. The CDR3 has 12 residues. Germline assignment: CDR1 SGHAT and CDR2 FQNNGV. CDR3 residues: CASSRTADEQFF. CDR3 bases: TGTGCCAGCAGCAGAACAGCCGATGAGCAGTTCTTC.

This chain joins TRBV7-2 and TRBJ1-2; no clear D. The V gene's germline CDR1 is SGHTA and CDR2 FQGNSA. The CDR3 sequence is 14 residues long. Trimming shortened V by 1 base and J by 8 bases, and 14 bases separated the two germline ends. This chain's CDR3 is CASSLGPVGGGYTF. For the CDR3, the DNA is TGTGCCAGCAGCTTAGGACCGGTAGGAGGCGGCTACACCTTC.

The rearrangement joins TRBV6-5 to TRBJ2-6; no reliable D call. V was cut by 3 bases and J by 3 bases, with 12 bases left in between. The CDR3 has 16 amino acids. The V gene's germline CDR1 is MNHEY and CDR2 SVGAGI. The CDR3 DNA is TGTGCCAGCAGTTATTATTCGGGTCTTGGGGCCAACGTCCTGACTTTC. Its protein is CASSYYSGLGANVLTF.

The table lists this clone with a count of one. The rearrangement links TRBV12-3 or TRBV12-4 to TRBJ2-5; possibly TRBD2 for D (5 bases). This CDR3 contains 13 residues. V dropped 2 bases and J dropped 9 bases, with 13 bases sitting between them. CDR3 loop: CASSLLREGPQYF. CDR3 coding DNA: TGTGCCAGCAGTTTATTACGGGAAGGGCCCCAGTACTTC.

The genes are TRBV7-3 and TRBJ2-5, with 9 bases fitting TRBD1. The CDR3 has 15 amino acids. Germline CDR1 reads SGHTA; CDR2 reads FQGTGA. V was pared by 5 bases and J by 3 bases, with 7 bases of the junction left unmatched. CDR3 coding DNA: TGTGCCAGCAGCGCCGGGACAGGGTTAGAAGAGACCCAGTACTTC. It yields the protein CASSAGTGLEETQYF.

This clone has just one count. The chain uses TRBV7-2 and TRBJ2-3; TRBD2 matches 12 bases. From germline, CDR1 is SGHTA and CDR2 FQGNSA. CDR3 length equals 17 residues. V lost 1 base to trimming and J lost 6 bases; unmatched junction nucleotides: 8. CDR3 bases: TGTGCCAGCAGCTTAGAAATGACTAGCGGGGGAGGCGATACGCAGTATTTT. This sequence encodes CASSLEMTSGGGDTQYF.

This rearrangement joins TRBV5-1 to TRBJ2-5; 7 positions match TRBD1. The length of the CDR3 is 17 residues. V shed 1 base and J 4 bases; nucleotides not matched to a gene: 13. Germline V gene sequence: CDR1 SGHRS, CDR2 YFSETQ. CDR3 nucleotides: TGCGCCAGCAGCTTGTTTGGAAGGGCAGGGGGAGTAGAGACCCAGTACTTC. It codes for CASSLFGRAGGVETQYF. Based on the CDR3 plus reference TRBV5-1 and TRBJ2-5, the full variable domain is KAGVTQTPRYLIKTRGQQVTLSCSPISGHRSVSWYQQTPGQGLQFLFEYFSETQRNKGNFPGRFSGRQFSNSRSEMNVSTLELGDSALYLCASSLFGRAGGVETQYFGPGTRLLVL.

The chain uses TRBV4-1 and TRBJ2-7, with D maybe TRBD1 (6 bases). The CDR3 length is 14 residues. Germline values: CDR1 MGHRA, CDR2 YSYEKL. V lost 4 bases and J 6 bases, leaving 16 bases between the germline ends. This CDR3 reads CASSRARGGSEQYF. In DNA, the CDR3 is TGCGCCAGCAGCCGAGCCAGGGGCGGGTCCGAGCAGTACTTC.

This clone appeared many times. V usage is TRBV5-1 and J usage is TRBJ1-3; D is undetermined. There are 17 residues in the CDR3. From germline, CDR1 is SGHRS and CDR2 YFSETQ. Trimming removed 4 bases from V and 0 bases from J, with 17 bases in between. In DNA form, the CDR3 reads TGCGCCAGCAGCGGTGGACTGATTGCCAGCTCTGGAAACACCATATATTTT. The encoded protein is CASSGGLIASSGNTIYF.